Below, 30 T cell receptor beta chains from the same sample are listed, as sequenced in a study of blood T cell repertoires in COVID-19. Sequencing was performed with immunoSEQ multiplex PCR; in TCRdb, only in-frame clones are kept and a portion is missing. The sample holds around 160,000 clones, about 86% seen once. The sequenced sample was peripheral blood. These receptors came from a woman older than 75 with acute or convalescent COVID-19.

A single count supports this clone. V gene TRBV6-5 combines with J gene TRBJ2-7, with 7 bases that match TRBD2. Germline assignment: CDR1 MNHEY and CDR2 SVGAGI. The V segment lost 4 bases and the J segment 0 bases; nucleotides outside the gene matches: 9. The CDR3 has 16 residues. Written as DNA, the CDR3 is TGTGCCAGCAGTTGGGGGGGACGCCTAAGCTCCTACGAGCAGTACTTC. Translated, it gives CASSWGGRLSSYEQYF.

This clone appeared a few times. V gene TRBV5-1 combines with J gene TRBJ2-2, with 7 bases aligning to TRBD1. CDR3 length equals 16 residues. Per the germline V gene, CDR1 is SGHRS and CDR2 is YFSETQ. The junction had 10 bases not matched to a gene; V was cut back by 4 bases and J by 4 bases. The CDR3 reads CASSLTASGGTGELFF. As DNA, the CDR3 is TGCGCCAGCAGCCTCACAGCATCAGGGGGCACCGGGGAGCTGTTTTTT.

The genes are TRBV2 and TRBJ2-7; D gene unclear. V gave up 6 bases and J gave up 3 bases, with 15 bases separating them. This CDR3 region has 14 residues. Germline assignment: CDR1 SNHLY and CDR2 FYNNEI. The CDR3: CASRSRQVLYEQYF. CDR3 nucleotides: TGTGCCAGCAGATCACGGCAGGTCCTCTACGAGCAGTACTTC. Full variable domain (outside the CDR3, taken from reference TRBV2 and TRBJ2-7): EPEVTQTPSHQVTQMGQEVILRCVPISNHLYFYWYRQILGQKVEFLVSFYNNEISEKSEIFDDQFSVERPDGSNFTLKIRSTKLEDSAMYFCASRSRQVLYEQYFGPGTRLTVT.

This clone came up a few times. This chain uses TRBV5-8 with TRBJ2-7; the match to TRBD1 covers 8 bases. This CDR3 contains 14 residues. J was trimmed by 3 bases and V by 3 bases; bases with no gene match: 5. Germline loops: CDR1 SGHTS, CDR2 YDEGEE. As DNA, the CDR3 is TGTGCCAGCAGCTACCGGGACAGGATCTACGAGCAGTACTTC. Protein: CASSYRDRIYEQYF. The variable domain in full, completed from reference TRBV5-8 and TRBJ2-7, reads EAGVTQSPTHLIKTRGQQATLRCSPISGHTSVYWYQQALGLGLQFLLWYDEGEERNRGNFPPRFSGRQFPNYSSELNVNALELEDSALYLCASSYRDRIYEQYFGPGTRLTVT.

The chain links TRBV5-1 to TRBJ1-1; 7 bases are a match to TRBD1. CDR3 length: 14 residues. Germline lookup yields CDR1 SGHRS and CDR2 YFSETQ. The V segment lost 0 bases and the J segment 3 bases; nucleotides outside the gene matches: 2. CDR3 protein: CASSLGTGDTEAFF. CDR3 nucleotides: TGCGCCAGCAGCTTGGGTACAGGGGACACTGAAGCTTTCTTT.

The chain links TRBV7-2 to TRBJ1-2, with 7 bases lining up with TRBD1. The germline CDR1 and CDR2 sequences are SGHTA and FQGNSA. The V and J ends lost 4 bases and 8 bases, in that order; junction bases with no gene match: 13. This CDR3 is built from 15 residues. The CDR3 loop is CASSSDREPLGGYTF. CDR3 DNA sequence: TGTGCCAGCAGCTCCGACAGGGAGCCTTTGGGGGGCTACACCTTC.

The chain couples TRBV11-2 to TRBJ1-2; 10 nucleotides line up with TRBD1. Per germline, CDR1 SGHAT and CDR2 FQNNGV. Unmatched junction bases numbered 4, after V lost 0 bases and J lost 6 bases. The CDR3 runs 15 residues. Written as DNA, the CDR3 is TGTGCCAGCAGCTTAGATTTAGGACAGGGGGATGGCTACACCTTC. Its protein is CASSLDLGQGDGYTF.

The chain couples TRBV4-2 to TRBJ2-7, with a tentative D call TRBD2 (5 bases). Germline V lookup: CDR1 LGHNA, CDR2 YNFKEQ. The ends were cut back, 3 bases at V and 2 bases at J, with 23 bases in the middle. There are 18 residues in the CDR3. This CDR3 is CASSQLDSAGFFPYEQYF. The DNA for the CDR3 is TGTGCCAGCAGCCAGCTGGACTCCGCGGGTTTTTTTCCCTACGAGCAGTACTTC.

J is TRBJ2-1 and V is TRBV28, with D hard to call. The germline V gene has CDR1 MDHEN and CDR2 SYDVKM. The length of the CDR3 is 12 residues. V shed 4 bases and J shed 8 bases, with 9 bases lying between them. This chain's CDR3 is CASSYFRDEQFF. The CDR3 nucleotides are TGTGCCAGCAGTTATTTTCGGGATGAGCAGTTCTTC.

V gene TRBV5-6 combines with J gene TRBJ2-5; D is possibly TRBD2 (5 bases). The CDR3 runs 12 residues. Germline CDR1 SGHDT, CDR2 YYEEEE. The ends were cut back, 1 base at V and 8 bases at J, with 9 bases in the middle. The CDR3 bases are TGTGCCAGCAGCTTGTTACCGGGAACCCAGTACTTC. Protein sequence: CASSLLPGTQYF.

This clone occurred once. This rearrangement joins TRBV7-9 to TRBJ1-4; maybe TRBD1 (6 bases). CDR1 is SEHNR and CDR2 is FQNEAQ in the germline V gene (reference sequence). The V and J ends lost 2 bases and 3 bases respectively, with 10 bases between them. The CDR3 covers 15 residues. The CDR3 reads CASSLPQGPNEKLFF. The CDR3 nucleotides are TGTGCCAGCAGCTTACCACAGGGACCTAATGAAAAACTGTTTTTT.

The rearrangement joins TRBV5-1 to TRBJ2-5; the match to TRBD1 covers 8 bases. The length of the CDR3 is 14 residues. J lost 5 bases, V lost 4 bases, and 7 bases had no gene match. Looked up from germline, CDR1 is SGHRS and CDR2 is YFSETQ. The CDR3 protein is CASSLGQGGETQYF. The CDR3 DNA is TGCGCCAGCAGCCTAGGACAGGGTGGGGAGACCCAGTACTTC.

Comments on this clone: It is unclear where the CDR3 begins or ends on the DNA, so no DNA is shown, and the CDR3 is as TCRdb lists it. The V gene is TRBV28, the J gene TRBJ1-2. CDR1 and CDR2 (germline): MDHEN, SYDVKM. 14 amino acids form the CDR3, both terminal residues included. CDR3: CASSSGLGTGGYTF.

The chain employs TRBV5-1 and TRBJ1-3; 7 nucleotides agree with TRBD1. The V segment lost 4 bases and the J segment 0 bases; nucleotides outside the gene matches: 7. This CDR3 has 16 residues. CDR1 is SGHRS, CDR2 YFSETQ, per germline. This CDR3 reads CASSQETGNSGNTIYF. The CDR3, as DNA: TGCGCCAGCAGCCAAGAGACAGGGAACTCTGGAAACACCATATATTTT.

This chain connects TRBV7-8 to TRBJ2-3, with 9 bases that match TRBD1. Germline V gives CDR1 SGHVS, CDR2 FQNEAQ. With 6 bases clipped from V and 8 bases from J, the junction kept 9 bases outside the gene matches. The CDR3 runs 14 residues. The CDR3 DNA follows: TGTGCCAGCAGTTCCCGGGACAGGGTCGGTACGCAGTATTTT. The encoded protein is CASSSRDRVGTQYF.

The genes are TRBV4-2 and TRBJ2-7, with 10 bases matching TRBD1. V lost 1 base and J lost 2; bases outside the gene matches: 2. The germline V gene has CDR1 LGHNA and CDR2 YNFKEQ. The CDR3 is made up of 15 amino acids. The CDR3 DNA is TGTGCCAGCAGCCAAGCCGGGACAGGGGCCTACGAGCAGTACTTC. Translating it yields CASSQAGTGAYEQYF.

The V gene is TRBV14, the J gene TRBJ2-7, with 9 bases aligning to TRBD2. Germline-derived CDR1 and CDR2 are SGHDN and FVKESK. This CDR3 spans 17 amino acids. Unmatched junction bases numbered 8, after V lost 1 base and J lost 1 base. CDR3 DNA sequence: TGTGCCAGCAGCCAAGCCAACCTACTAGCGGGTTCCTACGAGCAGTACTTC. Translating it yields CASSQANLLAGSYEQYF.

V is TRBV5-1 and J is TRBJ1-4; 9 nucleotides line up with TRBD1. The CDR3 runs 15 residues. The germline gives CDR1 SGHRS, CDR2 YFSETQ. V lost 3 bases and J lost 8; bases outside the gene matches: 8. The CDR3 coding sequence is TGCGCCAGCAGCTGGGGGGACAGGGAGGGCGAAAAACTGTTTTTT. Protein: CASSWGDREGEKLFF.

This clone was seen more than once but under ten times. The chain is built from TRBV2 and TRBJ2-1; TRBD2 matches 7 bases. CDR3 length: 15 amino acids. V shed 4 bases, J shed 4 bases, and the junction held 7 bases outside the gene matches. The germline gives CDR1 SNHLY, CDR2 FYNNEI. CDR3 nucleotide sequence: TGTGCCAGCAGTGGTAGGCTAGCGGAATACAATGAGCAGTTCTTC. Amino acid sequence: CASSGRLAEYNEQFF.

The V call is TRBV25-1, the J call TRBJ2-2; D remains unclear. This CDR3 region has 11 residues. The germline CDR1 and CDR2 sequences are MGHDK and SYGVNS. V shed 8 bases and J shed 1 base, with 2 bases lying between them. Written as DNA, the CDR3 is TGTGCCAGCCAGAACACCGGGGAGCTGTTTTTT. This translates into CASQNTGELFF.

This clone was found a few times. V is TRBV9 and J is TRBJ1-2; tentative D call: TRBD1 (5 bases). The V gene lost 4 bases and the J gene lost 3 bases, with 10 bases spanning the gap. Germline V gives CDR1 SGDLS, CDR2 YYNGEE. This CDR3 has 13 amino acids. CDR3 sequence (DNA): TGTGCCAGCAGCTTCAGGGTGGACTATGGCTACACCTTC. Translated, it gives CASSFRVDYGYTF.

The chain is built from TRBV28 and TRBJ2-1; D uncertain. The CDR3 sequence is 17 residues long. Germline V gives CDR1 MDHEN, CDR2 SYDVKM. V was pared by 3 bases and J by 0 bases, with 15 bases between. The CDR3 region has the DNA TGTGCCAGCAGTTTTGTGTCTCGACCGGGCTCCTACAATGAGCAGTTCTTC. Translated: CASSFVSRPGSYNEQFF.

V and J are TRBV5-1 and TRBJ2-2; 8 bases map to TRBD1. The V segment lost 4 bases and the J segment 4 bases; nucleotides outside the gene matches: 9. CDR3 length: 16 amino acids. The germline CDR1 and CDR2 sequences are SGHRS and YFSETQ. The DNA of the CDR3 is TGCGCCAGCAGCCCTCAGACAGGGGCCTTCACCGGGGAGCTGTTTTTT. This gives the protein CASSPQTGAFTGELFF. The full variable domain, in which reference TRBV5-1 and TRBJ2-2 provide the parts outside the CDR3, is KAGVTQTPRYLIKTRGQQVTLSCSPISGHRSVSWYQQTPGQGLQFLFEYFSETQRNKGNFPGRFSGRQFSNSRSEMNVSTLELGDSALYLCASSPQTGAFTGELFFGEGSRLTVL.

This chain joins TRBV7-9 and TRBJ2-1; the match to TRBD2 covers 7 bases. The germline gives CDR1 SEHNR, CDR2 FQNEAQ (reference sequence). V lost 5 bases, J lost 1 base, and 11 bases stayed unmatched. This CDR3 is 17 amino acids long. DNA for the CDR3: TGTGCCAGCAGCCTCCTGCCGGGCGGGAGATCCTACAATGAGCAGTTCTTC. It codes for CASSLLPGGRSYNEQFF.

This chain connects TRBV7-2 to TRBJ1-1; D call uncertain. Germline assignment: CDR1 SGHTA and CDR2 FQGNSA. CDR3 length equals 15 residues. Trimming took off 1 base at V and 4 bases at J, with 13 bases between the two ends. This CDR3 is CASSLVTFSGTEAFF. DNA for the CDR3: TGTGCCAGCAGCTTAGTTACGTTTTCAGGCACTGAAGCTTTCTTT.

This clone is a singleton in its sample. V is TRBV6-6 and J is TRBJ2-7, with D perhaps matching TRBD1 (6 bases). Deletions cut 7 bases from V and 3 bases from J, with 13 bases between. CDR1 is MNHNY, CDR2 SVGAGI, per germline (reference sequence). The CDR3 covers 13 residues. Here the CDR3 DNA reads TGTGCCAGCAATATAAAGGGGGTCTACGAGCAGTACTTC. Amino acid sequence: CASNIKGVYEQYF.

This clone was observed a single time. CDR3 coding DNA: TGTGCCAGCAGCGTGGGACAGGGGGGATTCGGTGGAAACACCATATATTTT. Its translation is CASSVGQGGFGGNTIYF. V and J are TRBV9 and TRBJ1-3, with 11 bases lining up with TRBD1. The V and J ends lost 2 bases and 3 bases, in that order; junction bases with no gene match: 7. The CDR3 is made up of 17 amino acids. Germline V lookup: CDR1 SGDLS, CDR2 YYNGEE.

The CDR3 region is CASSTGTEETQYF. The DNA for the CDR3 is TGTGCCAGCAGTACTGGGACAGAAGAGACCCAGTACTTC. V usage is TRBV27 and J usage is TRBJ2-5, with 7 bases matching TRBD1. The length of the CDR3 is 13 residues. CDR1 is MNHEY and CDR2 is SMNVEV in the germline V gene (reference sequence). V shed 5 bases, J shed 3 bases, and the junction held 3 bases outside the gene matches.

V usage is TRBV28 and J usage is TRBJ1-2; TRBD1 might be the D (5 bases). The germline V gene has CDR1 MDHEN and CDR2 SYDVKM. The CDR3 totals 14 residues. Trimming took 6 bases from V and 8 from J, leaving 19 bases between them. The CDR3 loop reads CASRWGGGQEGYTF. CDR3 in DNA: TGTGCCAGCAGGTGGGGCGGAGGGCAGGAAGGCTACACCTTC.

This clone was seen once. The chain uses TRBV20-1 and TRBJ2-1; TRBD1 is a possible D gene (5 bases). The germline V gene encodes CDR1 DFQATT and CDR2 SNEGSKA (reference sequence). This CDR3 has 11 amino acids. The V end was cut by 4 bases, the J end by 4 bases, with 5 bases between. In DNA form, the CDR3 reads TGCAGTGCTACAGGGTACAATGAGCAGTTCTTC. Translating gives CSATGYNEQFF.